This T cell receptor beta chain was documented in a study of shared clonotypes between healthy human individuals. General study findings and limits: Memory subsets generally showed smaller estimated richness than naive subsets did.

Repertoires were generated with immunoSEQ multiplex PCR, while TCRdb's copy carries only in-frame clones and drops some. The sample has 2 million to 2.5 million clones, approximately 93% seen once. Regarding this clone: The antigen remains undetermined.

V dropped 6 bases and J dropped 6 bases, with 9 bases sitting between them. The germline V gene has CDR1 MNHEY and CDR2 SVGAGI. This CDR3 is 11 amino acids long. The chain couples TRBV6-5 to TRBJ2-7; no definite D call. Sequenced sample: naive CD4+ T cells from PBMCs. The subset is: CD45RA+ positively selected. The receptor comes from a man between 18 and 35 years old in good health. Some clones in this sample may be carry-over from other donors' samples. This CDR3 is CASRAVSEQYF. In DNA form, the CDR3 reads TGTGCCAGCAGGGCGGTGAGCGAGCAGTACTTC.